This T cell receptor beta chain was identified in a study of blood T cell repertoires in COVID-19. This clone has only one observation. The method was immunoSEQ multiplex PCR; TCRdb's version includes in-frame clones alone and lacks a portion of them. Among more than 60,000 clones listed, about 88% were seen once. The trim removed 3 bases at V and 6 bases at J, leaving 2 bases unmatched. CDR1 is MGHRA and CDR2 is YSYEKL in the germline V gene. The CDR3 runs to 14 residues. The chain carries TRBV4-1 and TRBJ2-4, with 10 bases matching TRBD1. The receptor comes from a woman in her fifties or sixties with COVID-19, enrolled during active disease. Material for sequencing was peripheral blood. The CDR3 DNA is TGCGCCAGCAGCCAGTGGGACAGGGGAAACATTCAGTACTTC. It encodes CASSQWDRGNIQYF.